The 31 T cell receptor beta chains presented below share a single source sample, sequenced in a study of human T cells and chemical hapten exposure. Time point of the sample: patch test 1, 2 weeks after DPC sensitization. Treatment noted: therapeutic diphenylcyclopropenone sensitization with weekly scalp DPC. From the RACE reads, TCRdb called clonotypes with MiXCR, one entry per CDR3 protein. This sample yields over 85,000 distinct CDR3 sequences, of which 9.5% to 15% are seen a single time; 2.1% belongs to the top ten. The source material was whole blood, sampled in connection with sensitization to the hapten diphenylcyclopropenone (DPC). These receptors all stem from a woman between 40 and 55 years old with alopecia areata. Some clones in this sample may be carry-over from other donors' samples.

This clonotype was found many times. V gene TRBV19 combines with J gene TRBJ1-4, with TRBD1 as a possible D gene (5 bases). Trimming removed 3 bases from V and 5 bases from J, with 10 bases in between. Germline lookup yields CDR1 LNHDA and CDR2 SQIVND (reference sequence). The CDR3 has 14 residues. The CDR3 region has the DNA TGTGCCAGTAGTATCCGGGACGCCAATGAAAAACTGTTTTTT. Translated, it gives CASSIRDANEKLFF.

This clonotype was detected only a few times. V is TRBV20-1 and J is TRBJ1-1; D unclear. The CDR3 length is 12 residues. The ends were cut back, 5 bases at V and 0 bases at J, with 7 bases in the middle. Germline V gene data show CDR1 as DFQATT and CDR2 as SNEGSKA (reference sequence). The CDR3 protein is CSASKLNTEAFF. In DNA, the CDR3 is TGCAGTGCTTCCAAACTGAACACTGAAGCTTTCTTT.

The table lists this clonotype with many counts. V and J are TRBV6-2 or TRBV6-3 and TRBJ1-1; D call uncertain. Trimming pared 5 bases from V and 10 bases from J, leaving 11 bases between. Germline V CDR1 and CDR2: MNHEY, SVGEGT. CDR3 length equals 11 residues. The CDR3: CASSQQSGAFF. As DNA, the CDR3 is TGTGCCAGCAGTCAGCAGAGTGGAGCTTTCTTT.

In its sample, this clonotype was seen many times. The chain joins TRBV5-1 to TRBJ1-4, with 7 bases fitting TRBD1. The CDR3 is 16 residues long. Germline V gene sequence: CDR1 SGHRS, CDR2 YFSETQ. Trimming removed 2 bases from V and 5 bases from J; junction bases left unmatched: 9. CDR3 nucleotides: TGCGCCAGCAGCTTCGGGACAGACGATAGAAATGAAAAACTGTTTTTT. This codes for CASSFGTDDRNEKLFF.

The chain employs TRBV10-3 and TRBJ2-1, with D uncertain. This CDR3 is built from 14 residues. The V gene's germline CDR1 is ENHRY and CDR2 SYGVKD. Between the trimmed V and J ends, which lost 4 bases and 7 bases, there was a span of 14 bases. CDR3 sequence (DNA): TGTGCCATCAGTGGCCGGCCCAAGAGGAATGAGCAGTTCTTC. It encodes CAISGRPKRNEQFF.

This clonotype was detected only a few times. The CDR3 is CASSLVAPGAGMYEQYF. CDR3 nucleotides: TGTGCCAGCAGCTTAGTGGCCCCAGGTGCCGGAATGTACGAGCAGTACTTC. This chain uses TRBV7-2 with TRBJ2-7; D unresolved. The V and J ends lost 1 base and 4 bases respectively, with 20 bases between them. The CDR3 consists of 17 residues. Germline CDR1 is SGHTA and CDR2 is FQGNSA.

The chain has TRBV28 and TRBJ2-2, with a possible D match to TRBD2 (6 bases). Between the trimmed V and J ends, which lost 6 bases and 5 bases, there was a span of 19 bases. The germline V gene has CDR1 MDHEN and CDR2 SYDVKM. The CDR3 sequence is 16 residues long. CDR3 sequence: CASSPGLVDLTGELFF. DNA of the CDR3: TGTGCCAGCAGCCCGGGACTTGTCGACCTAACCGGGGAGCTGTTTTTT.

This chain connects TRBV28 to TRBJ2-1; D possibly corresponds to TRBD1 (5 bases). Between the trimmed V and J ends, which lost 6 bases and 3 bases, there was a span of 9 bases. CDR3 size: 13 residues. CDR1 and CDR2 (germline): MDHEN, SYDVKM. The CDR3 sequence: CASRLDSYNEQFF. CDR3 DNA sequence: TGTGCCAGCAGATTAGACAGCTACAATGAGCAGTTCTTC.

This clonotype has only a few counts. V and J are TRBV18 and TRBJ1-2, with TRBD1 matching over 8 bases. This CDR3 is built from 13 residues. The junction had 8 bases not matched to a gene; V was cut back by 6 bases and J by 8 bases. Per the germline V gene, CDR1 is KGHSH and CDR2 is LQKENI. The CDR3 DNA follows: TGTGCCAGCTCTCCAGGGGGCGCGGAGGGCTACACCTTC. The encoded protein is CASSPGGAEGYTF.

V usage is TRBV28 and J usage is TRBJ2-7; D may correspond to TRBD1 or TRBD2 (5 bases each). The ends were cut back, 6 bases at V and 3 bases at J, with 12 bases in the middle. CDR1 and CDR2 from the germline V gene are MDHEN and SYDVKM. The CDR3 contains 13 residues. The CDR3 DNA sequence: TGTGCCAGCAGGGGACCGAGTATCTACGAGCAGTACTTC. Translation: CASRGPSIYEQYF.

A few counts support this clonotype. This rearrangement joins TRBV28 to TRBJ1-6; 9 nucleotides line up with TRBD1. Germline CDR1 MDHEN, CDR2 SYDVKM. The CDR3 is made up of 12 amino acids. The CDR3 DNA follows: TGTGCGGCGGGACAGGGCGATTCACCCCTCCACTTT. Its protein product is CAAGQGDSPLHF.

This clonotype was found many times. This chain connects TRBV18 to TRBJ2-7, with 9 bases lining up with TRBD2. The CDR3 has 16 amino acids. Looked up from germline, CDR1 is KGHSH and CDR2 is LQKENI. V lost 4 bases, J lost 4 bases, and 11 bases stayed unmatched. The CDR3 nucleotides read TGTGCCAGCTCACGTCTAGCGGGGCTAAGTGTATACGAGCAGTACTTC. Translated, it gives CASSRLAGLSVYEQYF.

This clonotype was found a few times. V and J are TRBV19 and TRBJ2-2; D is unresolved. V dropped 5 bases and J dropped 1 base, with 11 bases sitting between them. The V gene's germline CDR1 is LNHDA and CDR2 SQIVND (reference sequence). The CDR3 sequence is 15 residues long. Here the CDR3 DNA reads TGTGCCAGTAGTCCCTCTTGGGTGAACACCGGGGAGCTGTTTTTT. Translation: CASSPSWVNTGELFF.

This clonotype is medium-sized (0.01 to 0.1%) in the sample. The rearrangement uses TRBV3-1 and TRBJ1-1; D is unresolved. V shed 3 bases and J shed 0 bases, with 5 bases lying between them. Germline CDR1 is LGHDT and CDR2 is YNNKEL (reference sequence). The CDR3 loop spans 13 amino acids. Here the CDR3 DNA reads TGTGCCAGCAGCCAGGGGATGAACACTGAAGCTTTCTTT. Translated: CASSQGMNTEAFF.

V usage is TRBV7-9 and J usage is TRBJ2-1; D gene uncertain. The CDR3 has 14 residues. V lost 2 bases and J 4 bases, leaving 9 bases between the germline ends. CDR1 is SEHNR, CDR2 FQNEAQ, per germline (reference sequence). This chain's CDR3 is CASSLTSSYNEQFF. Written as DNA, the CDR3 is TGTGCCAGCAGCTTAACTTCATCTTACAATGAGCAGTTCTTC.

This clonotype was recorded many times. The rearrangement joins TRBV5-4 to TRBJ2-5; a weak D match, TRBD1 (6 bases). Trimming took 3 bases from V and 3 from J, leaving 9 bases between them. The CDR3 length is 13 residues. The germline gives CDR1 SGHNT, CDR2 YYREEE (reference sequence). The CDR3 is CASSSGQKETQYF. CDR3 nucleotides: TGTGCCAGCAGCTCAGGACAGAAAGAGACCCAGTACTTC.

This clonotype was recorded many times. The V call is TRBV29-1, the J call TRBJ1-1; the D gene is possibly TRBD1 (6 bases). This CDR3 has 13 amino acids. Germline loops: CDR1 SQVTM, CDR2 ANQGSEA. Trimming pared 6 bases from V and 8 bases from J, leaving 19 bases between. CDR3 DNA: TGCAGCGTCGCGCGGACAGAAGCGATGGAAGCTTTCTTT. This codes for CSVARTEAMEAFF. The full variable domain, its missing parts supplied by reference TRBV29-1 and TRBJ1-1, is SAVISQKPSRDICQRGTSLTIQCQVDSQVTMMFWYRQQPGQSLTLIATANQGSEATYESGFVIDKFPISRPNLTFSTLTVSNMSPEDSSIYLCSVARTEAMEAFFGQGTRLTVV.

This clonotype turned up a few times. The chain couples TRBV18 to TRBJ1-2, with a weak D call TRBD1 (6 bases). This CDR3 has 14 residues. V lost 2 bases, J lost 3 bases, and 10 bases lay in between. Germline values: CDR1 KGHSH, CDR2 LQKENI. CDR3: CASSPFRQDYGYTF. CDR3 bases: TGTGCCAGCTCACCATTCAGACAGGACTATGGCTACACCTTC. The full variable domain, its missing parts supplied by reference TRBV18 and TRBJ1-2, is NAGVMQNPRHLVRRRGQEARLRCSPMKGHSHVYWYRQLPEEGLKFMVYLQKENIIDESGMPKERFSAEFPKEGPSILRIQQVVRGDSAAYFCASSPFRQDYGYTFGSGTRLTVV.

The rearrangement joins TRBV20-1 to TRBJ1-5; the match to TRBD1 covers 7 bases. Germline trimming cut 2 bases from V and 3 bases from J; bases unmatched to any gene: 4. The CDR3 runs 14 residues. Germline CDR1 reads DFQATT; CDR2 reads SNEGSKA (reference sequence). The CDR3 DNA reads as TGCAGTGCTAGAAGGACAGGTGACAATCAGCCCCAGCATTTT. Translated: CSARRTGDNQPQHF.

The chain combines TRBV18 with TRBJ1-1; D not certain. The CDR3 is 13 amino acids. V shed 10 bases and J shed 0 bases, with 12 bases lying between them. CDR1 KGHSH and CDR2 LQKENI come from the germline V gene. DNA for the CDR3: TGTGCCACCCTCAGCCCGGTGAACACTGAAGCTTTCTTT. Its translation is CATLSPVNTEAFF.

This clonotype was seen many times. This chain uses TRBV7-2 with TRBJ2-5; D is perhaps TRBD1 or TRBD2 (5 bases each). The V gene's germline CDR1 is SGHTA and CDR2 FQGNSA. The CDR3 is made up of 11 amino acids. The ends were cut back, 8 bases at V and 4 bases at J, with 8 bases in the middle. The CDR3 DNA sequence: TGTGCCAGCGGGACGCTAGAGACCCAGTACTTC. Its protein is CASGTLETQYF.

The gene calls are TRBV9 and TRBJ1-4; TRBD1 might be the D (6 bases). V gave up 7 bases and J gave up 7 bases, with 23 bases separating them. The CDR3 loop spans 16 amino acids. Germline CDR1 is SGDLS and CDR2 is YYNGEE. For the CDR3, the DNA is TGTGCCAGCTCCCCCGGGGGGGGGCGCTCTTTTGAAAAACTGTTTTTT. This translates into CASSPGGGRSFEKLFF.

This clonotype was detected only a few times. The chain is built from TRBV13 and TRBJ2-3, with no clear D. V lost 2 bases to trimming and J lost 0 bases, with 6 bases between them. This CDR3 is 14 amino acids long. CDR1 PRHDT and CDR2 FYEKMQ come from the germline V gene (reference sequence). The CDR3 nucleotides read TGTGCCAGCAGCTTAACCGGGAGCACAGATACGCAGTATTTT. Translation gives CASSLTGSTDTQYF. Based on the CDR3 plus reference TRBV13 and TRBJ2-3, the full variable domain is AAGVIQSPRHLIKEKRETATLKCYPIPRHDTVYWYQQGPGQDPQFLISFYEKMQSDKGSIPDRFSAQQFSDYHSELNMSSLELGDSALYFCASSLTGSTDTQYFGPGTRLTVL.

Here the CDR3 reads CAISESRQYYGYTF. The CDR3 coding sequence is TGTGCCATCAGTGAGTCGCGACAGTACTATGGCTACACCTTC. The V gene is TRBV10-3, the J gene TRBJ1-2; D possibly corresponds to TRBD1 (5 bases). Germline V gene data show CDR1 as ENHRY and CDR2 as SYGVKD. Trimming cost V 0 bases and J 3 bases, with 8 bases left between them. The CDR3 runs to 14 residues.

The rearrangement uses TRBV11-1 and TRBJ2-7; 7 bases map to TRBD1. This CDR3 contains 14 residues. V gave up 5 bases and J gave up 0 bases; unmatched junction bases: 4. Germline V CDR1 and CDR2: SGHAT, FQDESV (reference sequence). DNA of the CDR3: TGTGCCAGCAGCCGTGACAGGGCCTCCTACGAGCAGTACTTC. Its protein is CASSRDRASYEQYF.

In its sample, this clonotype was seen a few times. The chain combines TRBV6-5 with TRBJ2-6, with D possibly matching TRBD1 (5 bases). CDR1 and CDR2 from the germline V gene are MNHEY and SVGAGI. The CDR3 sequence is 17 residues long. Trimming left V 3 bases short and J 3 bases short, with 15 bases between. CDR3 sequence (DNA): TGTGCCAGCAGTTATGGTAGTCTAGGGGTTGGGGCCAACGTCCTGACTTTC. Amino acids: CASSYGSLGVGANVLTF.

This clonotype occurred many times. The rearrangement joins TRBV7-3 to TRBJ2-3; D is perhaps TRBD1 (6 bases). The CDR3 runs 15 residues. The germline V and J ends were trimmed by 6 bases and 0 bases, with 13 bases remaining between them. Looked up from germline, CDR1 is SGHTA and CDR2 is FQGTGA. The CDR3 DNA is TGTGCCAGCAGTGTAACAGGGCGAAGCACAGATACGCAGTATTTT. It encodes CASSVTGRSTDTQYF.

This clonotype was counted ten times or more. V is TRBV6-2 or TRBV6-3 and J is TRBJ2-1, with TRBD1 identical over 8 bases. In germline, CDR1 is MNHEY, CDR2 SVGEGT. The CDR3 is 14 amino acids. V trimming: 6 bases; J trimming: 2 bases; junction bases outside the gene matches: 3. The CDR3 coding sequence is TGTGCCAGCAGACCAGGGGGCGCCTACAATGAGCAGTTCTTC. Its protein product is CASRPGGAYNEQFF.

This clonotype was seen repeatedly, ten times or more. The rearrangement links TRBV20-1 to TRBJ2-7; 12 nucleotides match TRBD2. The germline V gene has CDR1 DFQATT and CDR2 SNEGSKA (reference sequence). After removal of 0 bases from V and 2 bases from J, the junction contained 2 bases not matched to a gene. This CDR3 comprises 15 residues. The CDR3 bases are TGCAGTGCTAGAGATCTAGCGGGAGGGACCTACGAGCAGTACTTC. Amino acid sequence: CSARDLAGGTYEQYF.

This rearrangement joins TRBV3-1 to TRBJ2-3, with 9 bases identical to TRBD2. The CDR3 covers 16 residues. The ends lost 3 bases at V and 4 bases at J; junction bases unmatched: 8. CDR1 is LGHDT, CDR2 YNNKEL, per germline (reference sequence). The CDR3: CASSQWRAGGADTQYF. The CDR3 DNA reads as TGTGCCAGCAGCCAGTGGAGAGCGGGAGGAGCAGATACGCAGTATTTT.

The chain links TRBV12-5 to TRBJ1-2; D may be TRBD1 (6 bases). This CDR3 spans 13 amino acids. Trimming left V 5 bases short and J 2 bases short, with 9 bases between. Germline V gene data show CDR1 as LGHNT and CDR2 as FRNRAP. CDR3 loop: CASGEGQNYGYTF. CDR3 DNA sequence: TGTGCTAGTGGTGAAGGACAGAACTATGGCTACACCTTC.